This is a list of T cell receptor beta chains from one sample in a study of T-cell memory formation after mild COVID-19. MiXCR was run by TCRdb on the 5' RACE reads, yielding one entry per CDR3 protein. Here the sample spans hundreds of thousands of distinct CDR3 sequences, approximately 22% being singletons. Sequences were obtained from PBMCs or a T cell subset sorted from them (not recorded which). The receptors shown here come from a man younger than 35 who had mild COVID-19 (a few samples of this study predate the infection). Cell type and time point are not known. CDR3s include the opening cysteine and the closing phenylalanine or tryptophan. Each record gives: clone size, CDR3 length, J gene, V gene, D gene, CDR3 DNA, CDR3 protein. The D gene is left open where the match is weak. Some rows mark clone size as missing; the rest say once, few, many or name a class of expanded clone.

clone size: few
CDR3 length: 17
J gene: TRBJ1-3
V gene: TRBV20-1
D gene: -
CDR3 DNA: TGCAGTGCTAGTAATCTCAGAGACGCTCGCTCTGGAAACACCATATATTTT
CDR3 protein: CSASNLRDARSGNTIYF

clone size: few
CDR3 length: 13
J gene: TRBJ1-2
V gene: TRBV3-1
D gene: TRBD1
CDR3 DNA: TGTGCCAGCAGCCAAGCGGACAGGGCTGGCTACACCTTC
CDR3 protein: CASSQADRAGYTF

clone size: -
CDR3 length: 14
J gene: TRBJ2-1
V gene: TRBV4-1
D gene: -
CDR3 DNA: TGCGCCAGCAGCCGGGGGACCCTCCCCCTTGAGCAGTTCTTC
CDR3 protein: CASSRGTLPLEQFF

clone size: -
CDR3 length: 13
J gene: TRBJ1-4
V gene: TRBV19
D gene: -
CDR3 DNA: TGTGCCAGTACCCCTCTGGGCAGGGAGCACCTGTTTTTT
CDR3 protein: CASTPLGREHLFF

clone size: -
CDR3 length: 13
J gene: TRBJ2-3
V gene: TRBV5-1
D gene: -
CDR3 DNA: TGCGCCAGCAGGCAGGACAGCACAGATACGCAGTATTTT
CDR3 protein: CASRQDSTDTQYF

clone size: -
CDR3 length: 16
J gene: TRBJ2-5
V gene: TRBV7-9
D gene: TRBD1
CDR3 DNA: TGTGCCAGCAGCTCGACCGACAGGGCTCCTCGAGAGACCCAGTACTTC
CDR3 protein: CASSSTDRAPRETQYF

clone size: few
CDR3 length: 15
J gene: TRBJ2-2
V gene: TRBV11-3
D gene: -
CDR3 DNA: TGTGCCAGCAGCTTTGGGGGGAGGAACACCGGGGAGCTGTTTTTT
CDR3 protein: CASSFGGRNTGELFF

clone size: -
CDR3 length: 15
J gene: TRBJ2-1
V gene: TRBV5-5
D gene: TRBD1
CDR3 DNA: TGTGCCAGCAGCCACGCCCAGGGGGACTACAATGAGCAGTTCTTC
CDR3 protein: CASSHAQGDYNEQFF

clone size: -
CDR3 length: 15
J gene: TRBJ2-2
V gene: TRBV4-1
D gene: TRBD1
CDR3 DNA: TGCGCCAGCAGGTTCGGACAGGGGATGGCCGGGGAGCTGTTTTTT
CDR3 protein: CASRFGQGMAGELFF

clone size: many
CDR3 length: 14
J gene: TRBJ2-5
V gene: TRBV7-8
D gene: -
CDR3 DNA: TGTGCCAGCAGCCCGCACGGGAGTGAGGAGACCCAGTACTTC
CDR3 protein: CASSPHGSEETQYF

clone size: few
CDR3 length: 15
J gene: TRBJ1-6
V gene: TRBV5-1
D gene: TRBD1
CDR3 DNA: TGCGCCAGCAGCACCGGACAGGTTGCTACTTCACCCCTCCACTTT
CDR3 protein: CASSTGQVATSPLHF

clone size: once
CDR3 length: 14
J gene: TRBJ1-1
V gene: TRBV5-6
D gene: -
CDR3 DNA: TGTGCCAGCAGCTTGGTTCCGGTGGGGACTGAAGCTTTCTTT
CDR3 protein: CASSLVPVGTEAFF

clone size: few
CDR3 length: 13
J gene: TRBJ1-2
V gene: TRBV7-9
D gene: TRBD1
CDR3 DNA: TGTGCCAGCAGACCCGGGACAGGCTATGGCTACACCTTC
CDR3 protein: CASRPGTGYGYTF

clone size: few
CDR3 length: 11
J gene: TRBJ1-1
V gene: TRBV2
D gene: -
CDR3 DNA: TGTGCCAGCAAGGTCCACACTGAAGCTTTCTTT
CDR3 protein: CASKVHTEAFF

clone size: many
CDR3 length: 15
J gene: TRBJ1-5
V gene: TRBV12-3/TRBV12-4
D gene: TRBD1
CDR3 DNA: TGTGCCAGCAGTTGGGGTGGACAGGGAAATCAGCCCCAGCATTTT
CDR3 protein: CASSWGGQGNQPQHF

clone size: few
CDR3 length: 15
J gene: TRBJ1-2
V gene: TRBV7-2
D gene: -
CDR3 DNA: TGTGCCAGCAGCATTCGACAGAGATCTAACTATGGCTACACCTTC
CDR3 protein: CASSIRQRSNYGYTF

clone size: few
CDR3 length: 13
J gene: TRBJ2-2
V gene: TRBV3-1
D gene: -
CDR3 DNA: TGTGCCAGCAGCCACGGGGACACCGGGGAGCTGTTTTTT
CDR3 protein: CASSHGDTGELFF

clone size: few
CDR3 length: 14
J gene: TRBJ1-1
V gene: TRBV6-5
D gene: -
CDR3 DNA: TGTGCCAGCATTCGACTGAGGGGTGACACTGAAGCTTTCTTT
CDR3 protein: CASIRLRGDTEAFF

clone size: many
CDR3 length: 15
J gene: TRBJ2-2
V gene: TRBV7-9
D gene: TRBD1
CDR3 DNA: TGTGCCAGCAGCTCCGGGACAGGGGACATCGGGGAGCTGTTTTTT
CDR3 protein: CASSSGTGDIGELFF

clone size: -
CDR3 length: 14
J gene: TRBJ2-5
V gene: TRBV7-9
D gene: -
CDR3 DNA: TGTGCCAGCAGCCTGACGGGGCCTGGGGGGACCCAGTACTTC
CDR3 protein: CASSLTGPGGTQYF

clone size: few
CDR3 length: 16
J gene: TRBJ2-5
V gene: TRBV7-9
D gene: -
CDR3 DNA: TGTGCCAGCAGCTCTAGATCCGGGACACCACCAGAGACCCAGTACTTC
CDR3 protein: CASSSRSGTPPETQYF

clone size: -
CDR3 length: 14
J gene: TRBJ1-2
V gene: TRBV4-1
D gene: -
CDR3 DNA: TGCGCCAGCAGCCAAGACAGGATTTTCTATGGCTACACCTTC
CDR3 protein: CASSQDRIFYGYTF

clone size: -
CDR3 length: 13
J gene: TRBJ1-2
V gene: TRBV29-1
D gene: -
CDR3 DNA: TGCAGCGCCCCCGGGGCGGGAGATTATGGCTACACCTTC
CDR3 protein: CSAPGAGDYGYTF

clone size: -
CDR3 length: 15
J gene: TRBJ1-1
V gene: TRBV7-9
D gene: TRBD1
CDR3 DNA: TGTGCCAGCAGCTACGTCACAGGGGCGGACACTGAAGCTTTCTTT
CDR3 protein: CASSYVTGADTEAFF

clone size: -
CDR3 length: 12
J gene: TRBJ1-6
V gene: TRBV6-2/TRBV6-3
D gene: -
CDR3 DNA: TGTGCCAGCAGTTGGCGTTATTCACCCCTCCACTTT
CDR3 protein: CASSWRYSPLHF

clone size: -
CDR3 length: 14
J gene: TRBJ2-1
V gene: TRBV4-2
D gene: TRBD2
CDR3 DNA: TGTGCCAGCAGCCAAGGTCGGGGGGGCTGGGAGCAGTTCTTC
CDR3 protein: CASSQGRGGWEQFF

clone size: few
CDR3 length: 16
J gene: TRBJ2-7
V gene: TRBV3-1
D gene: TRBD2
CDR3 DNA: TGTGCCAGCAGCCAAAATCCTAGCGGATTGTCCTACGAGCAGTACTTC
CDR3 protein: CASSQNPSGLSYEQYF